These T cell receptor beta chains were read from a single sample in a study of T-cell reconstitution after alpha-beta-depleted transplantation in children. TCRdb redid the calling of the PCR reads with MiXCR, one entry per CDR3 protein. The sample comprises about 980,000 distinct CDR3 sequences, about 26% of which are singletons, and around 30% rests with the top ten. Source: PBMCs, mostly from graft donor cells, taken 360 days after TCRalphabeta/CD19-depleted stem cell transplant. Receptors originate from a boy in the first two years of life who had a stem cell transplant for SCID, so the T cells may come from the graft donor. Both conserved end residues are part of each CDR3. The order of the fields is D gene, J gene, V gene, clone size, CDR3 DNA, CDR3 protein. D genes are given only for firm matches. Part of the rows lack a size; the others show once, few, many or a class for expanded clones.

D: -
J: TRBJ2-7
V: TRBV20-1
size: many
DNA: TGCAGTGTTACCGCATTTTTGACAGGAGAATCCTACGAGCAGTACTTC
CDR3: CSVTAFLTGESYEQYF

D: -
J: TRBJ1-6
V: TRBV2
size: -
DNA: TGTGCCAGCAGTGAAAGGGGTACACCCCTCCACTTT
CDR3: CASSERGTPLHF

D: TRBD2
J: TRBJ2-1
V: TRBV4-3
size: many
DNA: TGCGCCAGCAGCCAACTAGCGGGGGGGCTCAATGAGCAGTTCTTC
CDR3: CASSQLAGGLNEQFF

D: -
J: TRBJ2-7
V: TRBV2
size: -
DNA: TGTGCCAGCAGTGCCGCGAGCGAGCAGTACTTC
CDR3: CASSAASEQYF

D: TRBD1
J: TRBJ2-1
V: TRBV12-3/TRBV12-4
size: many
DNA: TGTGCCAGCAGCCTATCCGGGACAGGGTTTTACAATGAGCAGTTCTTC
CDR3: CASSLSGTGFYNEQFF

D: TRBD1
J: TRBJ2-6
V: TRBV12-3/TRBV12-4
size: -
DNA: TGTGCCAGCAGTCCATTACAAGGACAGGGACTTTCTGGGGCCAACGTCCTGACTTTC
CDR3: CASSPLQGQGLSGANVLTF

D: -
J: TRBJ2-1
V: TRBV12-3/TRBV12-4
size: few
DNA: TGTGCCAGCAGTTTTAGGGACCCAAGCCGAGGGGAGCAGTTCTTC
CDR3: CASSFRDPSRGEQFF

D: TRBD1
J: TRBJ2-2
V: TRBV12-3/TRBV12-4
size: once
DNA: TGTGCCAGCAGTTTTGGAATAGGGGGCAGGCGGACCGGGGAGCTGTTTTTT
CDR3: CASSFGIGGRRTGELFF

D: TRBD1
J: TRBJ1-4
V: TRBV28
size: few
DNA: TGTGCCAGCAGTCCCCAGGGGGCGCTTAGTGAAAAACTGTTTTTT
CDR3: CASSPQGALSEKLFF

D: -
J: TRBJ2-3
V: TRBV5-1
size: few
DNA: TGCGCCAGCAGCCTGGGACTCCTCCACCAAGGGCAGTATTTT
CDR3: CASSLGLLHQGQYF

D: -
J: TRBJ1-2
V: TRBV20-1
size: few
DNA: TGCAGTGCTAGGGGGACTCTCGGCTACACCTTC
CDR3: CSARGTLGYTF

D: TRBD2
J: TRBJ2-2
V: TRBV5-1
size: -
DNA: TGCGCCAGCGGGACCAGGGAGGGGAACACCGGGGAGCTGTTTTTT
CDR3: CASGTREGNTGELFF

D: TRBD1
J: TRBJ2-2
V: TRBV15
size: -
DNA: TGTGCCACCAGCGGGCTCCAGGGGGCGAAAACCGGGGAGCTGTTTTTT
CDR3: CATSGLQGAKTGELFF

D: TRBD1
J: TRBJ1-5
V: TRBV12-3/TRBV12-4
size: few
DNA: TGTGCCAGCAGTCCTCGACAGGGGGTGGACCAGCCCCAGCATTTT
CDR3: CASSPRQGVDQPQHF

D: TRBD1
J: TRBJ1-1
V: TRBV7-9
size: -
DNA: TGTGCCAGCAGCTTTTTGACAGGGGTGGGGAACACTGAAGCTTTCTTT
CDR3: CASSFLTGVGNTEAFF

D: -
J: TRBJ2-7
V: TRBV12-3/TRBV12-4
size: many
DNA: TGTGCCAGCAGCCGTGGACAATTTCAGTACTTC
CDR3: CASSRGQFQYF

D: -
J: TRBJ2-5
V: TRBV10-3
size: few
DNA: TGTGCCATCAGTGAGTCGACAGGAGGACAAGAGACCCAGTACTTC
CDR3: CAISESTGGQETQYF

D: -
J: TRBJ1-1
V: TRBV6-5
size: few
DNA: TGTGCCAGCAGTTACTCGGTGTCGGGGGGGAACACTGAAGCTTTCTTT
CDR3: CASSYSVSGGNTEAFF

D: TRBD1
J: TRBJ2-5
V: TRBV5-1
size: -
DNA: TGCGCCAGCAGCCCACGACAGGGTATGGAGACCCAGTACTTC
CDR3: CASSPRQGMETQYF

D: -
J: TRBJ2-7
V: TRBV5-1
size: once
DNA: TGCGCCAGCATCTGGTTCGGGGGTGCTTACGAGCAGTACTTC
CDR3: CASIWFGGAYEQYF

D: -
J: TRBJ2-7
V: TRBV6-5
size: few
DNA: TGTGCCAGCAGTTACTCGAGTATGGGGAACCGAGGGGCGCAGTACTTC
CDR3: CASSYSSMGNRGAQYF

D: -
J: TRBJ1-5
V: TRBV12-3/TRBV12-4
size: -
DNA: TGTGCCAGCAGTAGCCGACGGCTTCGGAACGATCAGCCCCAGCATTTT
CDR3: CASSSRRLRNDQPQHF

D: -
J: TRBJ1-1
V: TRBV7-9
size: few
DNA: TGTGCCAGCAGCTTACGTGGGGGACTTGGAGCTTTCTTT
CDR3: CASSLRGGLGAFF

D: -
J: TRBJ2-7
V: TRBV20-1
size: few
DNA: TGCAGTGCCATGAAAGGGGGGCTCGAGCAGTACTTC
CDR3: CSAMKGGLEQYF

D: -
J: TRBJ1-2
V: TRBV9
size: -
DNA: TGTGCCAGCAGCCCTCTACTAGTACACTATGGCTACACCTTC
CDR3: CASSPLLVHYGYTF

D: -
J: TRBJ2-7
V: TRBV4-1
size: -
DNA: TGCGCCAGCAGCCAAGAAGGGCATACGGTCTTGATAGAGGACTACGAGCAGTACTTC
CDR3: CASSQEGHTVLIEDYEQYF

D: -
J: TRBJ2-5
V: TRBV20-1
size: -
DNA: TGCAGTGCTAGAGATGCCGGTCGCCGACAAGAGACCCAGTACTTC
CDR3: CSARDAGRRQETQYF

D: -
J: TRBJ2-1
V: TRBV12-3/TRBV12-4
size: few
DNA: TGTGCCAGCAGTTTAGCAGCGGAGGGGGCCTACAATGAGCAGTTCTTC
CDR3: CASSLAAEGAYNEQFF

D: TRBD2
J: TRBJ2-3
V: TRBV13
size: few
DNA: TGTGCCAGCAGCTATATAGCGGGGGGTCTTTCTAGCACAGATACGCAGTATTTT
CDR3: CASSYIAGGLSSTDTQYF

D: -
J: TRBJ2-7
V: TRBV7-8
size: few
DNA: TGTGCCAGCAGCTTAGGCCCCCTGCGCGAGCAGTACTTC
CDR3: CASSLGPLREQYF

D: TRBD2
J: TRBJ2-1
V: TRBV12-3/TRBV12-4
size: -
DNA: TGTGCCGGTAGCGGGGGAGGCAATGAGCAGTTCTTC
CDR3: CAGSGGGNEQFF

D: TRBD1
J: TRBJ2-7
V: TRBV2
size: -
DNA: TGTGCCAGCAATGCGGGACAGGGGTTCAGCGAGCAGTACTTC
CDR3: CASNAGQGFSEQYF

D: -
J: TRBJ2-7
V: TRBV5-5
size: few
DNA: TGTGCCAGCAGCTTGACCGCGTCCTTCTACGAGCAGTACTTC
CDR3: CASSLTASFYEQYF

D: -
J: TRBJ2-3
V: TRBV4-2
size: -
DNA: TGTGCCAGCAGCCAAGGTCAGCGGCCTAGCACAGATACGCAGTATTTT
CDR3: CASSQGQRPSTDTQYF

D: TRBD1
J: TRBJ1-5
V: TRBV7-9
size: -
DNA: TGTGCCAGCAGCCCAACAGGGGGCGCGTCAGGTGGCCAGCCCCAGCATTTT
CDR3: CASSPTGGASGGQPQHF

D: -
J: TRBJ2-2
V: TRBV30
size: -
DNA: TGTGCCTGGAGGTTGACAGCGAACACCGGGGAGCTGTTTTTT
CDR3: CAWRLTANTGELFF

D: TRBD1
J: TRBJ1-2
V: TRBV5-1
size: -
DNA: TGCGCCAGCAGGCTGGGCGATACAGGGGGCCGGCGCTATGGCTACACCTTC
CDR3: CASRLGDTGGRRYGYTF

D: -
J: TRBJ2-1
V: TRBV5-1
size: -
DNA: TGCGCCAGCAGCTTGGAGGCAATGGGCTCCTACAATGAGCAGTTCTTC
CDR3: CASSLEAMGSYNEQFF

D: TRBD2
J: TRBJ2-5
V: TRBV20-1
size: -
DNA: TGCAGTGCGGGGACTAGCGGGGTAAACGGGTACCAAGAGACCCAGTACTTC
CDR3: CSAGTSGVNGYQETQYF

D: TRBD2
J: TRBJ2-3
V: TRBV12-3/TRBV12-4
size: -
DNA: TGTGCCAGCAGCCAAATGGGGCCAGCGGGGGATACGCAGTATTTT
CDR3: CASSQMGPAGDTQYF

D: TRBD1
J: TRBJ1-4
V: TRBV5-1
size: -
DNA: TGCGCCAGCAGCCCTACCGGGACAGGGGGAATCGGAGAAAAACTGTTTTTT
CDR3: CASSPTGTGGIGEKLFF

D: -
J: TRBJ1-5
V: TRBV6-5
size: few
DNA: TGTGCCAGCAGCCGGACGGCTAATCAGCCCCAGCATTTT
CDR3: CASSRTANQPQHF

D: -
J: TRBJ1-6
V: TRBV20-1
size: few
DNA: TGCAGTGCTAGAGCCAGGCCAGGGTCTAATTCACCCCTCCACTTT
CDR3: CSARARPGSNSPLHF

D: -
J: TRBJ2-2
V: TRBV5-6
size: -
DNA: TGTGCCAGCAGCTTGCGGACGGCGGGGACCGGGGAGCTGTTTTTT
CDR3: CASSLRTAGTGELFF

D: -
J: TRBJ2-5
V: TRBV4-2
size: few
DNA: TGTGCCAGCAGCCAAGAAGAGGGGTACCAAGAGACCCAGTACTTC
CDR3: CASSQEEGYQETQYF

D: -
J: TRBJ1-4
V: TRBV5-4
size: few
DNA: TGTGCCAGCAGCGTAAGAGGAGAAAAACTGTTTTTT
CDR3: CASSVRGEKLFF

D: -
J: TRBJ2-7
V: TRBV28
size: -
DNA: TGTGCCAGCAGTGAAGGCAGGCCCTACGAGCAGTACTTC
CDR3: CASSEGRPYEQYF

D: -
J: TRBJ2-7
V: TRBV6-2/TRBV6-3
size: -
DNA: TGTGCCAGCAGTTCCCCGGGACGGAGCTACGAGCAGTACTTC
CDR3: CASSSPGRSYEQYF

D: -
J: TRBJ2-1
V: TRBV20-1
size: -
DNA: TGCAGTGCTTTCATCGGAGAGAGCCTCTACAATGAGCAGTTCTTC
CDR3: CSAFIGESLYNEQFF

D: TRBD1
J: TRBJ2-1
V: TRBV4-1
size: -
DNA: TGCGCCAGCAGCCAAGATGCGTTGACAGGGAGCTCCTACAATGAGCAGTTCTTC
CDR3: CASSQDALTGSSYNEQFF

D: -
J: TRBJ2-5
V: TRBV5-1
size: -
DNA: TGCGCCAGCAGCCCTCAGGAGAAGGAGACCCAGTACTTC
CDR3: CASSPQEKETQYF

D: -
J: TRBJ2-7
V: TRBV4-1
size: -
DNA: TGCGCCAGCAGCCGAGCGCGGAGGGGTGTCTACGAGCAGTACTTC
CDR3: CASSRARRGVYEQYF

D: TRBD1
J: TRBJ1-1
V: TRBV20-1
size: few
DNA: TGCAGTGCGATTTTTGGGGTGCCAGGGGGCGAAGCTTTCTTT
CDR3: CSAIFGVPGGEAFF

D: TRBD1
J: TRBJ2-6
V: TRBV25-1
size: few
DNA: TGTGCCAGCAGCTACGACAGGGCTGGGGCCAACGTCCTGACTTTC
CDR3: CASSYDRAGANVLTF

D: TRBD1
J: TRBJ2-2
V: TRBV2
size: few
DNA: TGTGCCAGCAGTGAAGGCAGGGGGAGAACCGGGGAGCTGTTTTTT
CDR3: CASSEGRGRTGELFF

D: -
J: TRBJ1-1
V: TRBV20-1
size: -
DNA: TGCAGTGCTAGGGTGACAGCAGGACGGAACACTGAAGCTTACTTT
CDR3: CSARVTAGRNTEAYF

D: -
J: TRBJ2-7
V: TRBV27
size: -
DNA: TGTGCCAGCAGTTTAGTAGGGCGGTACGAGCAGTACTTC
CDR3: CASSLVGRYEQYF